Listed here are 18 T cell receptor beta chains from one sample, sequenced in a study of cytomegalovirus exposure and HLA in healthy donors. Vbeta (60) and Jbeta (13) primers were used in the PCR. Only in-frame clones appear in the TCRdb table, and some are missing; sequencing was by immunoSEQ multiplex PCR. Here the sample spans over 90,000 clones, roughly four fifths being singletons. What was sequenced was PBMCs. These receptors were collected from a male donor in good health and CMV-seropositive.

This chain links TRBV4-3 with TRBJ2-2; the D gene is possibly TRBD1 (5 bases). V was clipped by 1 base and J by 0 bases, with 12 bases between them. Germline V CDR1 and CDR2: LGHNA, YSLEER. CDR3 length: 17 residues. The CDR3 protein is CASSQGFKGPNTGELFF. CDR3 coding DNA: TGCGCCAGCAGCCAAGGGTTTAAGGGGCCGAACACCGGGGAGCTGTTTTTT.

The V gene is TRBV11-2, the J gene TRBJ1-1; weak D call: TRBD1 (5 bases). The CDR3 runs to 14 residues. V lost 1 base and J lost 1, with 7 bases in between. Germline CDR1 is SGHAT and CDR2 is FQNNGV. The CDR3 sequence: CASSLAGPNTEAFF. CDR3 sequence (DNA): TGTGCCAGCAGCTTAGCAGGGCCGAACACTGAAGCTTTCTTT.

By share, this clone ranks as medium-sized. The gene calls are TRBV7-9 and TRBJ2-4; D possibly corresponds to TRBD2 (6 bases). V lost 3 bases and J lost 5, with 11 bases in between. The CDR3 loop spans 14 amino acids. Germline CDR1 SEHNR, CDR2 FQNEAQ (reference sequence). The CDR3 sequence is CASSFTGLENIQYF. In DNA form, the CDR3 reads TGTGCCAGCAGCTTCACGGGACTCGAAAACATTCAGTACTTC.

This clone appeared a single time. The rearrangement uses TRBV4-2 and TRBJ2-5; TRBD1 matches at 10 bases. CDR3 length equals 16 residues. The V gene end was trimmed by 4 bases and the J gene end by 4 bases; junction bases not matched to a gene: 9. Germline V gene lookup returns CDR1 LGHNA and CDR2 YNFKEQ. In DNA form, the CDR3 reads TGTGCCAGCAGCCGCGAAGTGACAGGGGGCGGAGAGACCCAGTACTTC. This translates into CASSREVTGGGETQYF.

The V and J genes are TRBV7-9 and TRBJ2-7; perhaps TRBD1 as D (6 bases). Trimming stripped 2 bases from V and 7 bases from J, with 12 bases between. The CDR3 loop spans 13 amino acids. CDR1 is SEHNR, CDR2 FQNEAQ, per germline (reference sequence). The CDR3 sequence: CASSLQGMGEQYF. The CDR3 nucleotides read TGTGCCAGCAGCTTACAGGGGATGGGGGAGCAGTACTTC.

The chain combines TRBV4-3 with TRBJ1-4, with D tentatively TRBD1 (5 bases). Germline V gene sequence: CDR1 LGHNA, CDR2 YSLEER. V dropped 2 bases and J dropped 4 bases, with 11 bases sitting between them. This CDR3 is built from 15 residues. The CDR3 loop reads CASSQRGVGNEKLFF. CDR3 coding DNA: TGCGCCAGCAGCCAACGGGGGGTGGGTAATGAAAAACTGTTTTTT.

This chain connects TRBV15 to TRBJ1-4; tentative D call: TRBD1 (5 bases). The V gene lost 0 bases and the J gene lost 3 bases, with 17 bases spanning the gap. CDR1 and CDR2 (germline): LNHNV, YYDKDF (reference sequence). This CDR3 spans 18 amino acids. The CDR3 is CATSREQGFASPNEKLFF. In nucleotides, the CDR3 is TGTGCCACCAGCAGAGAGCAGGGCTTTGCTTCTCCTAATGAAAAACTGTTTTTT.

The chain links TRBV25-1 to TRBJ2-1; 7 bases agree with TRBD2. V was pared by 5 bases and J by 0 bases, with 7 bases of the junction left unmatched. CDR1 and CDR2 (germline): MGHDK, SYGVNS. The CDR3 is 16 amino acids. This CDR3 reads CASSRGGAFSYNEQFF. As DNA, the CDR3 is TGTGCCAGCAGTAGGGGAGGGGCCTTCTCCTACAATGAGCAGTTCTTC.

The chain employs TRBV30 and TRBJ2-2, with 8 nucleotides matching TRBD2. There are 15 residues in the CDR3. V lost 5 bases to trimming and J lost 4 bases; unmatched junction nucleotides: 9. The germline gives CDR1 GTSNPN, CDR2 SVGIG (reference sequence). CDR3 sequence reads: CAWGGDGGGTGELFF. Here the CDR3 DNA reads TGTGCCTGGGGGGGAGACGGGGGGGGCACCGGGGAGCTGTTTTTT.

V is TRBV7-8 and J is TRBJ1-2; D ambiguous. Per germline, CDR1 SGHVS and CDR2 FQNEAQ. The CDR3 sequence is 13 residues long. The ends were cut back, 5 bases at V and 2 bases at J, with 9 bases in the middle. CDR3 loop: CASSPVQNYGYTF. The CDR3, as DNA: TGTGCCAGCAGCCCGGTACAGAACTATGGCTACACCTTC.

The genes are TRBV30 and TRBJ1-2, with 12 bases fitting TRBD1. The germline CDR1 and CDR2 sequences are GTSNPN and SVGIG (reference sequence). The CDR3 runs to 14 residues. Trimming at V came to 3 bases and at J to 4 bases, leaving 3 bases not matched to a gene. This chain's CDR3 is CAWSPGQGAYGYTF. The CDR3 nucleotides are TGTGCCTGGAGCCCGGGACAGGGGGCCTATGGCTACACCTTC.

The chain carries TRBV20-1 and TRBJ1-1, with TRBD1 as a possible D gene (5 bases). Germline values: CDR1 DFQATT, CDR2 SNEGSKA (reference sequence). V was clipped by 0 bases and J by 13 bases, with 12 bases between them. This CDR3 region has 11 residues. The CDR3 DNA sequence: TGCAGTGCTAGAGATAGCACAGGCGATTTCTTT. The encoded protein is CSARDSTGDFF.

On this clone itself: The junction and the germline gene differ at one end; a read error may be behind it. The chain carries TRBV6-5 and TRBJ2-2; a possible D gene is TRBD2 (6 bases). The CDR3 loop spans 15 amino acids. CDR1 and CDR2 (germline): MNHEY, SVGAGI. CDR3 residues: CASTYGSANTGELFF. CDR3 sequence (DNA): TGTGCCAGCACTTACGGGAGTGCGAACACCGGGGAGCTGTTTTTT.

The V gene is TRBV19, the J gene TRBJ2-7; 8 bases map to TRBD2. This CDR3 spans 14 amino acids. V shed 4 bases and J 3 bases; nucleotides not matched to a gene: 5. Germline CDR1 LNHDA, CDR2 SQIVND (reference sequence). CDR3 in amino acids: CASSNPGLDYEQYF. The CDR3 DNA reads TGTGCCAGTAGTAACCCGGGACTAGACTACGAGCAGTACTTC.

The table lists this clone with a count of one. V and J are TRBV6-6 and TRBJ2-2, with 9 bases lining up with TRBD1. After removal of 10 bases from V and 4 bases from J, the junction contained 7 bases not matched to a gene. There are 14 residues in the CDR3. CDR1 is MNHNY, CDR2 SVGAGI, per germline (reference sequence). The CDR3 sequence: CAITGTGSTGELFF. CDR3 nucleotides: TGTGCCATCACCGGGACAGGGAGCACCGGGGAGCTGTTTTTT.

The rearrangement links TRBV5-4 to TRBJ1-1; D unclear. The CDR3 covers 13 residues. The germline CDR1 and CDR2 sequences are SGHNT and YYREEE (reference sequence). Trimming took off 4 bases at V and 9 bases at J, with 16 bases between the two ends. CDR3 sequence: CASSGPNHPKAFF. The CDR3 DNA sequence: TGTGCCAGCAGCGGTCCAAACCACCCTAAAGCTTTCTTT.

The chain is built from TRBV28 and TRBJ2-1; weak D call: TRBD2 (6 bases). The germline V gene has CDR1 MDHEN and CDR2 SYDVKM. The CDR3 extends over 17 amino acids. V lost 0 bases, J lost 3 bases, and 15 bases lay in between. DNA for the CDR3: TGTGCCAGCAGTTTATGGGGGACTGGGGGAGGCTACAATGAGCAGTTCTTC. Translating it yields CASSLWGTGGGYNEQFF.

CDR3 sequence: CASSSSSGRAVDTQYF. In DNA, the CDR3 is TGTGCCAGCAGTTCCTCTAGCGGGAGGGCCGTAGATACGCAGTATTTT. V gene TRBV27 combines with J gene TRBJ2-3; 12 bases map to TRBD2. V was clipped by 4 bases and J by 5 bases; unmatched bases: 7. The CDR3 consists of 16 residues. CDR1 and CDR2 from the germline V gene are MNHEY and SMNVEV (reference sequence).